The 17 T cell receptor beta chains below all came from one sample that was sequenced in a study of neurological immune-mediated disorders. Time point: technical triplicate 2. TCRdb re-analysed the 5' RACE reads in MiXCR, keeping a single row per CDR3 protein. The data contain roughly 57,000 distinct CDR3 sequences, around 24% of them singletons. The sequencing input was PBMCs. These receptor sequences come from a man aged 55 to 69 with HTLV-1-associated myelopathy (HAM/TSP).

Ten or more counts support this clonotype. The V gene is TRBV5-1, the J gene TRBJ2-3; D is ambiguous. The CDR3 runs to 14 residues. Trimming left V 6 bases short and J 5 bases short, with 16 bases between. The V gene's germline CDR1 is SGHRS and CDR2 YFSETQ. The CDR3 region is CASNQGLVIDTQYF. DNA of the CDR3: TGCGCCAGCAATCAAGGGCTAGTTATAGATACGCAGTATTTT.

Ten or more counts support this clonotype. V gene TRBV25-1 combines with J gene TRBJ2-7; D might be TRBD2 (5 bases). CDR3 size: 14 residues. Trimming removed 5 bases at V and 2 bases at J, with 13 bases between. CDR1 is MGHDK, CDR2 SYGVNS, per germline. Here the CDR3 DNA reads TGTGCCAGCAGTTTAGATTCCGGGGCCTACGAGCAGTACTTC. Its translation is CASSLDSGAYEQYF.

In regard to this clonotype: Given a much more abundant clone one base away, this may be a read error. The chain combines TRBV9 with TRBJ2-1; the D gene is possibly TRBD2 (5 bases). The germline V gene has CDR1 SGDLS and CDR2 YYNGEE. The CDR3 covers 14 residues. The CDR3 reads CASNVDSAYNDQFF. CDR3 bases: TGTGCCAGCAATGTCGATAGCGCCTACAATGATCAGTTCTTC.

There are many counts of this clonotype. This chain joins TRBV5-1 and TRBJ1-2; D not certain. The germline CDR1 and CDR2 sequences are SGHRS and YFSETQ. The CDR3 totals 13 residues. Trimming stripped 4 bases from V and 1 base from J, with 8 bases between. CDR3 DNA sequence: TGCGCCAGCAGCGGAACCTTTAACTATGGCTACACCTTC. Translated: CASSGTFNYGYTF.

This clonotype was observed many times. The CDR3 coding sequence is TGTGCCAGCAGTTTGGCTTCAGCGGGAGGAAACATTCAGTACTTC. Translating gives CASSLASAGGNIQYF. This rearrangement joins TRBV12-3 or TRBV12-4 to TRBJ2-4, with 9 bases matching TRBD2. The ends lost 3 bases at V and 6 bases at J; junction bases unmatched: 6. The CDR3 spans 15 residues.

This clonotype was detected ten times or more. The rearrangement joins TRBV10-3 to TRBJ2-5, with a tentative D call TRBD2 (6 bases). The germline gives CDR1 ENHRY, CDR2 SYGVKD. Trimming shortened V by 6 bases and J by 3 bases, and 11 bases separated the two germline ends. The CDR3 spans 13 residues. The CDR3 is CAIRDGGKETQYF. The CDR3 DNA follows: TGTGCCATCAGGGACGGAGGGAAAGAGACCCAGTACTTC.

This clonotype has at least ten counts. V gene TRBV20-1 combines with J gene TRBJ2-1; 9 bases fit TRBD1. Germline values: CDR1 DFQATT, CDR2 SNEGSKA (reference sequence). The CDR3 covers 17 residues. After removal of 6 bases from V and 0 bases from J, the junction contained 12 bases not matched to a gene. The CDR3 DNA is TGCAGTGCCCCCGGGACAGGGCCAGCGGGCTCCTACAATGAGCAGTTCTTC. It yields the protein CSAPGTGPAGSYNEQFF.

The rearrangement links TRBV25-1 to TRBJ2-1; the D is unclear. The CDR3 is 13 residues long. V lost 4 bases and J 3 bases, leaving 7 bases between the germline ends. The germline gives CDR1 MGHDK, CDR2 SYGVNS. The chain's CDR3 is CASSADLYNEQFF. CDR3 DNA sequence: TGTGCCAGCAGTGCCGACCTCTACAATGAGCAGTTCTTC.

This clonotype appeared many times. The rearrangement joins TRBV5-1 to TRBJ1-1; D possibly corresponds to TRBD1 (5 bases). Germline lookup yields CDR1 SGHRS and CDR2 YFSETQ. Trimming cost V 2 bases and J 4 bases, with 15 bases left between them. This CDR3 has 15 residues. CDR3: CASSLGGARGTEAFF. The DNA for the CDR3 is TGCGCCAGCAGCTTAGGTGGGGCGCGCGGCACTGAAGCTTTCTTT.

This clonotype was found many times. The J gene is TRBJ2-2, the V gene TRBV11-3, with 10 nucleotides matching TRBD2. Germline V lookup: CDR1 SGHNT, CDR2 YENEEA. This CDR3 is 15 amino acids long. Trimming took 2 bases from V and 3 from J; bases not matched to a gene: 0. CDR3 region: CASSLLAGDTGELFF. In DNA, the CDR3 is TGTGCCAGCAGCTTACTAGCGGGAGACACCGGGGAGCTGTTTTTT.

In its sample, this clonotype was seen many times. This chain links TRBV20-1 with TRBJ2-5, with TRBD2 identical over 13 bases. CDR3 size: 16 residues. Germline assignment: CDR1 DFQATT and CDR2 SNEGSKA (reference sequence). With V trimmed by 4 bases and J by 5 bases, 10 bases remained unmatched. The chain's CDR3 is CSAKLAGGPGWETQYF. CDR3 DNA sequence: TGCAGTGCTAAACTAGCGGGAGGGCCAGGGTGGGAGACCCAGTACTTC.

This clonotype was seen repeatedly, ten times or more. The gene calls are TRBV5-1 and TRBJ2-1, with TRBD2 identical over 14 bases. Looked up from germline, CDR1 is SGHRS and CDR2 is YFSETQ. CDR3 length: 16 amino acids. V lost 4 bases and J lost 5; bases outside the gene matches: 5. CDR3 nucleotide sequence: TGCGCCAGCAGCCCCCAGACTAGCGGGAGGGACAATGAGCAGTTCTTC. Residues: CASSPQTSGRDNEQFF.

This clonotype was detected a few times. The genes are TRBV7-6 and TRBJ2-2; D might be TRBD2 (6 bases). Germline lookup yields CDR1 SGHVS and CDR2 FNYEAQ. V lost 3 bases and J lost 8, with 13 bases in between. This CDR3 has 14 amino acids. CDR3 sequence reads: CASSFGGDVGELFF. The DNA of the CDR3 is TGTGCCAGCAGCTTCGGAGGGGACGTTGGGGAGCTGTTTTTT.

This clonotype was found many times. V and J are TRBV29-1 and TRBJ2-4, with 9 bases that match TRBD2. The CDR3 consists of 13 residues. The J segment lost 8 bases and the V segment lost 3 bases, leaving 5 bases of the junction unmatched. The germline gives CDR1 SQVTM, CDR2 ANQGSEA. The CDR3 DNA follows: TGCAGCGTTGAGATAGCGGGAGAGGACATTCAGTACTTC. Its protein product is CSVEIAGEDIQYF.

This clonotype was picked up many times. The chain combines TRBV5-6 with TRBJ2-7; 8 bases are a match to TRBD1. The germline CDR1 and CDR2 sequences are SGHDT and YYEEEE. CDR3 length: 14 residues. With V trimmed by 4 bases and J by 7 bases, 10 bases remained unmatched. Here the CDR3 reads CASSLPRGLGEQYF. The DNA for the CDR3 is TGTGCCAGCAGCCTCCCCAGGGGGCTGGGTGAGCAGTACTTC.

The table lists this clonotype with many counts. The chain recombines TRBV6-5 with TRBJ1-1; D is unclear. Germline CDR1 and CDR2: MNHEY and SVGAGI. Trimming pared 5 bases from V and 6 bases from J, leaving 13 bases between. The CDR3 runs 13 residues. CDR3 in amino acids: CASSQMMGAEAFF. In DNA, the CDR3 is TGTGCCAGCAGTCAAATGATGGGCGCTGAAGCTTTCTTT.

This clonotype was seen many times. The J gene is TRBJ1-1, the V gene TRBV29-1; the match to TRBD1 covers 7 bases. CDR1 and CDR2 from the germline V gene are SQVTM and ANQGSEA. The CDR3 runs 13 residues. V shed 3 bases, J shed 1 base, and the junction held 2 bases outside the gene matches. In nucleotides, the CDR3 is TGCAGCGTTGACAGGGGGGCGAACACTGAAGCTTTCTTT. Translation gives CSVDRGANTEAFF. Drawing the rest from reference TRBV29-1 and TRBJ1-1, the complete variable domain is SAVISQKPSRDICQRGTSLTIQCQVDSQVTMMFWYRQQPGQSLTLIATANQGSEATYESGFVIDKFPISRPNLTFSTLTVSNMSPEDSSIYLCSVDRGANTEAFFGQGTRLTVV.